This T cell receptor (beta chain) was identified during a study of blood T cell repertoires in COVID-19. The CDR3 contains 15 residues. CDR1 and CDR2 (germline): GTSNPN, SVGIG (reference sequence). Germline trimming cut 0 bases from V and 6 bases from J; bases unmatched to any gene: 6. Data came from immunoSEQ multiplex PCR; TCRdb stores just in-frame clones and leaves some out. The sample includes around 93,000 clones, around 90% seen only once; the top ten take roughly 11%. The clonotype originates from a man aged 80 or over with acute or convalescent COVID-19. The sample consisted of peripheral blood. J is TRBJ2-3 and V is TRBV30, with 10 positions matching TRBD2. The CDR3 loop is CAWSVTSGKVDTQYF. As DNA, the CDR3 is TGTGCCTGGAGTGTAACTAGCGGGAAAGTTGATACGCAGTATTTT.